Following are 19 T cell receptor beta chains from one sample sequenced in a study of T cell responses to AZD1222 COVID-19 vaccine (dated by TCRdb to about 2021). The library was generated by the immunoSEQ multiplex PCR assay. In TCRdb, the immuneACCESS table is reduced to in-frame sequences with V and J assigned. These tables do not hold every clone; where another copy was compared, an unresolved V gene accounts for under half, and the others remain unexplained. This sample has roughly 180,000 clones in its table, and less than 95% of those were observed once. The ten largest clones capture roughly 3.1% of the sample. The label giving this sample's time point can be read as: baseline before first vaccination. The sequencing used peripheral blood, collected on day 0 of AZD1222 vaccination. Receptor source: an adult in good health.

The chain employs TRBV27 and TRBJ2-2; D possibly corresponds to TRBD2 (5 bases). Germline lookup yields CDR1 MNHEY and CDR2 SMNVEV (reference sequence). This CDR3 region has 15 residues. Trimming took 3 bases from V and 6 from J, leaving 14 bases between them. The CDR3 is CASSFGLYRAGELFF. The CDR3 DNA follows: TGTGCCAGCAGTTTTGGACTCTATCGAGCCGGGGAGCTGTTTTTT.

The V and J genes are TRBV5-1 and TRBJ2-1; no clear D. Germline lookup yields CDR1 SGHRS and CDR2 YFSETQ. V was clipped by 0 bases and J by 1 base, with 2 bases between them. This CDR3 has 13 residues. CDR3 DNA: TGCGCCAGCAGCTTGGAGTCCTACAATGAGCAGTTCTTC. Its translation: CASSLESYNEQFF.

The chain has TRBV2 and TRBJ2-5; TRBD1 or TRBD2 may be the D gene (5 bases each). The V gene's germline CDR1 is SNHLY and CDR2 FYNNEI. Trimming left V 5 bases short and J 4 bases short, with 14 bases between. The CDR3 runs to 14 residues. As DNA, the CDR3 is TGTGCCAGCAGTCGGGACCCGGGTGGAGAGACCCAGTACTTC. Its protein is CASSRDPGGETQYF.

The J gene is TRBJ2-1, the V gene TRBV5-8, with 9 bases matching TRBD1. Germline V gene sequence: CDR1 SGHTS, CDR2 YDEGEE. V lost 4 bases to trimming and J lost 8 bases; unmatched junction nucleotides: 7. CDR3 length: 14 amino acids. In DNA form, the CDR3 reads TGTGCCAGCAGCCCCGGACAGGGGTCGGATGAGCAGTTCTTC. It translates to CASSPGQGSDEQFF. Drawing the rest from reference TRBV5-8 and TRBJ2-1, the complete variable domain is EAGVTQSPTHLIKTRGQQATLRCSPISGHTSVYWYQQALGLGLQFLLWYDEGEERNRGNFPPRFSGRQFPNYSSELNVNALELEDSALYLCASSPGQGSDEQFFGPGTRLTVL.

The V call is TRBV10-3, the J call TRBJ1-4; the match to TRBD1 covers 9 bases. The V segment lost 5 bases and the J segment 8 bases; nucleotides outside the gene matches: 12. CDR1 is ENHRY and CDR2 is SYGVKD in the germline V gene. CDR3 length equals 16 residues. In DNA form, the CDR3 reads TGTGCCATCAGTTCCCCCGGGACAGGGCGGAACGAAAAACTGTTTTTT. It is translated as CAISSPGTGRNEKLFF.

For the CDR3, the DNA is TGTGCCAGCAGCCAATCTGGGACAGGGAATTCACCCCTCCACTTT. It encodes CASSQSGTGNSPLHF. The rearrangement uses TRBV3-1 (or the pseudogene TRBV3-2) and TRBJ1-6; 9 bases agree with TRBD1. Losses at the gene ends were 2 bases for V and 7 bases for J; bases not matched to a gene: 3. CDR1 and CDR2 (germline): LGHDT, YNNKEL (reference sequence). CDR3 length equals 15 residues.

The chain links TRBV5-4 to TRBJ2-3, with 8 bases fitting TRBD1. In germline, CDR1 is SGHNT, CDR2 YYREEE (reference sequence). This CDR3 has 14 amino acids. V gave up 7 bases and J gave up 2 bases; unmatched junction bases: 6. The CDR3 bases are TGTGCCAGCTCCCGGGACAGGCACACAGATACGCAGTATTTT. Its translation is CASSRDRHTDTQYF.

This clone was seen a few times. J is TRBJ2-2 and V is TRBV9, with TRBD2 identical over 7 bases. This CDR3 is built from 16 residues. Germline values: CDR1 SGDLS, CDR2 YYNGEE. Unmatched junction bases numbered 6, after V lost 3 bases and J lost 1 base. This chain's CDR3 is CASSAPSGRNTGELFF. CDR3 nucleotide sequence: TGTGCCAGCAGCGCCCCTAGCGGTCGGAACACCGGGGAGCTGTTTTTT.

The chain joins TRBV3-1 (or the pseudogene TRBV3-2) to TRBJ2-1; the D is unclear. Germline lookup yields CDR1 LGHDT and CDR2 YNNKEL (reference sequence). The ends were cut back, 0 bases at V and 1 base at J, with 4 bases in the middle. This CDR3 has 14 amino acids. In DNA, the CDR3 is TGTGCCAGCAGCCAAGATGATTCCTACAATGAGCAGTTCTTC. It yields the protein CASSQDDSYNEQFF.

The chain uses TRBV30 and TRBJ1-1; D unclear. Germline V gene lookup returns CDR1 GTSNPN and CDR2 SVGIG (reference sequence). V lost 2 bases to trimming and J lost 1 base, with 14 bases between them. The length of the CDR3 is 15 residues. The CDR3, as DNA: TGTGCCTGGAGTACCTGGGGAGGCCCGAACACTGAAGCTTTCTTT. This translates into CAWSTWGGPNTEAFF.

This clone was observed once. This chain uses TRBV13 with TRBJ2-7; 11 bases fit TRBD1. The CDR3 loop spans 14 amino acids. The trim removed 4 bases at V and 7 bases at J, leaving 6 bases unmatched. The germline CDR1 and CDR2 sequences are PRHDT and FYEKMQ (reference sequence). The CDR3 here is CASSYGQGAREQYF. CDR3 coding DNA: TGTGCCAGCAGCTATGGACAGGGGGCGCGTGAGCAGTACTTC.

The chain employs TRBV7-2 and TRBJ2-1, with TRBD1 matching over 10 bases. J was trimmed by 5 bases and V by 5 bases; bases with no gene match: 6. Germline values: CDR1 SGHTA, CDR2 FQGNSA. There are 15 residues in the CDR3. The CDR3 loop is CASSLDRGRNNEQFF. The CDR3 coding sequence is TGTGCCAGCAGCCTCGACAGGGGGCGTAACAATGAGCAGTTCTTC.

This chain links TRBV5-1 with TRBJ2-6; no clear D gene. Trimming removed 2 bases from V and 4 bases from J, with 7 bases in between. This CDR3 is built from 14 residues. Per the germline V gene, CDR1 is SGHRS and CDR2 is YFSETQ. CDR3 in amino acids: CASSLEPGANVLTF. For the CDR3, the DNA is TGCGCCAGCAGCTTAGAGCCCGGGGCCAACGTCCTGACTTTC.

This rearrangement joins TRBV6-6 to TRBJ2-7; TRBD1 matches 9 bases. From germline, CDR1 is MNHNY and CDR2 SVGAGI (reference sequence). The CDR3 consists of 15 residues. V lost 6 bases and J lost 7; bases outside the gene matches: 13. The CDR3 nucleotides read TGTGCCAGCAGGCAACCGGGACAGGGAAGATGGGAGCAGTACTTC. Translated, it gives CASRQPGQGRWEQYF.

This rearrangement joins TRBV7-3 to TRBJ1-1; no reliable D call. V was clipped by 2 bases and J by 1 base, with 8 bases between them. Germline values: CDR1 SGHTA, CDR2 FQGTGA. This CDR3 has 14 residues. The DNA for the CDR3 is TGTGCCAGCAGCTTATACCCAGGGAACACTGAAGCTTTCTTT. It specifies CASSLYPGNTEAFF.

CDR3 nucleotides: TGCGCCAGCAGCCCCGGGGGCAGCAATCAGCCCCAGCATTTT. Protein sequence: CASSPGGSNQPQHF. The chain joins TRBV5-1 to TRBJ1-5; weak D call: TRBD1 (6 bases). Trimming left V 4 bases short and J 1 base short, with 9 bases between. This CDR3 comprises 14 residues. CDR1 is SGHRS and CDR2 is YFSETQ in the germline V gene.

V usage is TRBV20-1 and J usage is TRBJ1-4; 7 bases are a match to TRBD1. This CDR3 has 11 residues. Germline CDR1 DFQATT, CDR2 SNEGSKA (reference sequence). Unmatched junction bases numbered 1, after V lost 7 bases and J lost 5 bases. CDR3 region: CSGQGNEKLFF. The CDR3 DNA is TGCAGTGGACAGGGAAATGAAAAACTGTTTTTT.

This clone was counted a single time. The chain is built from TRBV7-3 and TRBJ2-2, with D unresolved. Deletions cut 8 bases from V and 3 bases from J, with 16 bases between. The CDR3 is 15 amino acids. Germline-derived CDR1 and CDR2 are SGHTA and FQGTGA. CDR3 protein: CASGIGGMDTGELFF. The CDR3 DNA is TGTGCCAGCGGCATCGGCGGTATGGACACCGGGGAGCTGTTTTTT.

The chain employs TRBV12-3 or TRBV12-4 and TRBJ2-7; D uncertain. The length of the CDR3 is 11 residues. Trimming took 5 bases from V and 3 from J, leaving 5 bases between them. For the CDR3, the DNA is TGTGCCAGCAGTCCTAACTACGAGCAGTACTTC. Protein product: CASSPNYEQYF.